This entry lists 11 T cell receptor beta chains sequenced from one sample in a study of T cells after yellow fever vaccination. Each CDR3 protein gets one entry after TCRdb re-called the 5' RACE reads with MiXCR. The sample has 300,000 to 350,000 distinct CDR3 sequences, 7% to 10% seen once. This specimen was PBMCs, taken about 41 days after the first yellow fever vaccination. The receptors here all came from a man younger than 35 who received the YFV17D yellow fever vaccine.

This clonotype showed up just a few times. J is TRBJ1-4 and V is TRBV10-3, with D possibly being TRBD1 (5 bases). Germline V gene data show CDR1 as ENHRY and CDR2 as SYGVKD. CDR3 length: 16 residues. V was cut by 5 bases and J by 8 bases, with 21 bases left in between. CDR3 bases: TGTGCCATCAGTCCTGACACACACAGGATTTACGAAAAACTGTTTTTT. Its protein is CAISPDTHRIYEKLFF.

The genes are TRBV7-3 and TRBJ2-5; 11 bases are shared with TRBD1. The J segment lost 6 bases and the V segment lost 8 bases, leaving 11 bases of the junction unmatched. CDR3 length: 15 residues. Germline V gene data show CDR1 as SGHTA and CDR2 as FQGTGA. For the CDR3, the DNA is TGTGCCAGCGCAGCGGACAGGGGGCTTGGGAAGACCCAGTACTTC. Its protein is CASAADRGLGKTQYF.

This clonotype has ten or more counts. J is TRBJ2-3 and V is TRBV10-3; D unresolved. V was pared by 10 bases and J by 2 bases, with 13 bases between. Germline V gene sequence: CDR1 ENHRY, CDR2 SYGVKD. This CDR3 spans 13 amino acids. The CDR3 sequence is CATRPAPTDTQYF. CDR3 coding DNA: TGTGCCACCCGCCCGGCCCCCACAGATACGCAGTATTTT.

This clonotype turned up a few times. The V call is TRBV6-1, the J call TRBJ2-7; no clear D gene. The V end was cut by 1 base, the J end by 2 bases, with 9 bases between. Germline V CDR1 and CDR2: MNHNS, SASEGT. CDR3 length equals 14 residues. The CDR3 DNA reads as TGTGCCAGCAGTGAAGATCTGAGTGCCTACGAGCAGTACGTC. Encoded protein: CASSEDLSAYEQYV.

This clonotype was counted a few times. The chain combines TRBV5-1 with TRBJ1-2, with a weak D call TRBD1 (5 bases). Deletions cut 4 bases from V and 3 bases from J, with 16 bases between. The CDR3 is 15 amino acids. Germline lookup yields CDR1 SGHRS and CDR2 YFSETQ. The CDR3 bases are TGCGCCAGCAGCCCCGGGACGGGAGGTTACTATGGCTACACCTTC. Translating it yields CASSPGTGGYYGYTF. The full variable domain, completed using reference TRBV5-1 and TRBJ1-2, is KAGVTQTPRYLIKTRGQQVTLSCSPISGHRSVSWYQQTPGQGLQFLFEYFSETQRNKGNFPGRFSGRQFSNSRSEMNVSTLELGDSALYLCASSPGTGGYYGYTFGSGTRLTVV.

The CDR3 protein is CASSLRTSGNNEQFF. CDR3 DNA sequence: TGTGCCAGCAGCCTTCGGACTAGCGGGAACAATGAGCAGTTCTTC. The chain links TRBV5-4 to TRBJ2-1; 12 bases map to TRBD2. J lost 5 bases, V lost 4 bases, and 4 bases had no gene match. Germline V gene sequence: CDR1 SGHNT, CDR2 YYREEE (reference sequence). CDR3 length: 15 residues.

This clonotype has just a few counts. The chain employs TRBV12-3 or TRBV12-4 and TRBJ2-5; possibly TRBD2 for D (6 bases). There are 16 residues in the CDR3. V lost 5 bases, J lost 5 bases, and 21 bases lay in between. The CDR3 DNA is TGTGCCAGCAGTACTCGTCTCCGAGCGGGCCGGGAGACCCAGTACTTC. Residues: CASSTRLRAGRETQYF.

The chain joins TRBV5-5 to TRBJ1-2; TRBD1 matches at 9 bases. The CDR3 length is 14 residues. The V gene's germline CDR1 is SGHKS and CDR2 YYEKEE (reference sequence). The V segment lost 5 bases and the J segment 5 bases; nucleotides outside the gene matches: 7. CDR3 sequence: CASSWDRAGYGYTF. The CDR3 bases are TGTGCCAGCAGTTGGGACAGGGCGGGGTATGGCTACACCTTC.

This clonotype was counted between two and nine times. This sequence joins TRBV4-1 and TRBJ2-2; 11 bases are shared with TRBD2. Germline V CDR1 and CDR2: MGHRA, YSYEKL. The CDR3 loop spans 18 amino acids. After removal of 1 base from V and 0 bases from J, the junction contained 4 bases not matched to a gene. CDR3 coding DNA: TGCGCCAGCAGCCAAGGTCCTAGCGGGGGGACGAACACCGGGGAGCTGTTTTTT. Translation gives CASSQGPSGGTNTGELFF.

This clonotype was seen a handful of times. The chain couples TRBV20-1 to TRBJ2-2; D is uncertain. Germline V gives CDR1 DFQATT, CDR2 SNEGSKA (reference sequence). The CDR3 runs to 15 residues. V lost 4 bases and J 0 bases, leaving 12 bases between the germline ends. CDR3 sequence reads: CSANRAVTNTGELFF. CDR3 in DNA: TGCAGTGCTAATCGAGCTGTGACGAACACCGGGGAGCTGTTTTTT.

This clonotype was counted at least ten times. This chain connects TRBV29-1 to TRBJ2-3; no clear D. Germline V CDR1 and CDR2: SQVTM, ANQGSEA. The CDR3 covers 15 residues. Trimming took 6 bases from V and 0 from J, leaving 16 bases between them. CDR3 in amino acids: CSVEAGTRSTDTQYF. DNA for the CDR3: TGCAGCGTCGAGGCCGGAACGAGAAGCACAGATACGCAGTATTTT.